These T cell receptor beta chains were read from a single sample in a study of T cell repertoires in cytomegalovirus infection. Their antigen targets remain unknown. MiXCR, run by TCRdb on the reads, gives a single entry per CDR3 protein. The sample lists about 920,000 distinct CDR3 sequences; around 32% were seen once. The specimen comprised cultured CD8+ T cells from PBMCs, sampled from culture after CMV antigen stimulation. The receptors here all came from a human donor in good health (CMV status not recorded). Some clones in this sample may be carry-over from other donors' samples. The CDR3 runs from the conserved cysteine through the conserved F or W. Each record gives: V gene, J gene, D gene, clone size, CDR3 protein, CDR3 DNA. A D gene is named only where the DNA matches it firmly. Part of the rows lack a size; the others show once, few, many or a class for expanded clones.

V: TRBV2
J: TRBJ2-2
D: TRBD2
size: few
CDR3: CAKRLAGKNTGELFF
DNA: TGTGCCAAGAGACTAGCGGGGAAGAACACCGGGGAGCTGTTTTTT

V: TRBV7-9
J: TRBJ2-5
D: TRBD1
size: few
CDR3: CASISSTGIDQETQYF
DNA: TGTGCCAGCATTTCGTCGACAGGGATCGACCAAGAGACCCAGTACTTC

V: TRBV4-1
J: TRBJ1-1
D: -
size: few
CDR3: CASSQDFGGADTEAFF
DNA: TGCGCCAGCAGCCAAGATTTTGGGGGGGCGGACACTGAAGCTTTCTTT

V: TRBV4-1
J: TRBJ2-7
D: -
size: -
CDR3: CASSLGPRVAYEQYF
DNA: TGCGCCAGCAGCCTAGGGCCCAGGGTGGCCTACGAGCAGTACTTC

V: TRBV11-2
J: TRBJ2-2
D: TRBD1
size: few
CDR3: CASSSMDRSTGELFF
DNA: TGTGCCAGCAGCTCAATGGACAGGTCCACCGGGGAGCTGTTTTTT

V: TRBV7-6
J: TRBJ1-3
D: TRBD1
size: many
CDR3: CASSSPGQGPHSGNTIYF
DNA: TGTGCCAGCAGCTCACCGGGACAGGGGCCTCACTCTGGAAACACCATATATTTT

V: TRBV5-4
J: TRBJ2-3
D: TRBD2
size: once
CDR3: CASSSEWASGGANTQYF
DNA: TGTGCCAGCAGCTCCGAGTGGGCTAGCGGGGGGGCGAATACGCAGTATTTT

V: TRBV7-6
J: TRBJ2-2
D: -
size: many
CDR3: CASSPSSLGTGELFF
DNA: TGTGCCAGCAGCCCGAGTTCCTTGGGCACCGGGGAGCTGTTTTTT

V: TRBV9
J: TRBJ2-4
D: TRBD1
size: -
CDR3: CASSANLRGTGDKNIQYF
DNA: TGTGCCAGCAGCGCGAACCTACGAGGGACAGGGGACAAAAACATTCAGTACTTC

V: TRBV27
J: TRBJ2-3
D: -
size: -
CDR3: CASSLSDPRWSTDTQYF
DNA: TGTGCCAGCAGTTTATCGGACCCTCGGTGGAGCACAGATACGCAGTATTTT

V: TRBV27
J: TRBJ1-1
D: -
size: -
CDR3: CASSLSIWGDEAFF
DNA: TGTGCCAGCAGTTTATCGATATGGGGAGATGAAGCTTTCTTT

V: TRBV27
J: TRBJ1-1
D: -
size: -
CDR3: CASSSDWPMNTEAFF
DNA: TGTGCCAGCAGTTCCGACTGGCCCATGAACACTGAAGCTTTCTTT

V: TRBV7-8
J: TRBJ2-3
D: TRBD2
size: -
CDR3: CASSTWTSGGEDTQYF
DNA: TGCGCCAGCAGCACATGGACTAGCGGGGGGGAGGATACGCAGTATTTT

V: TRBV7-6
J: TRBJ2-5
D: -
size: few
CDR3: CASSGGLYGGETQYF
DNA: TGTGCCAGCAGCGGCGGTTTGTACGGCGGGGAGACCCAGTACTTC

V: TRBV5-7
J: TRBJ2-3
D: -
size: -
CDR3: CASSPYRAPGTDTQYF
DNA: TGTGCCAGCAGCCCTTACAGGGCTCCAGGCACAGATACGCAGTATTTT

V: TRBV7-6
J: TRBJ1-1
D: -
size: many
CDR3: CASSWGGVNTEAFF
DNA: TGTGCCAGCAGCTGGGGGGGGGTGAACACTGAAGCTTTCTTT

V: TRBV20-1
J: TRBJ2-1
D: TRBD2
size: -
CDR3: CSAIGLAGYYNEQFF
DNA: TGCAGTGCTATAGGACTAGCGGGGTACTACAATGAGCAGTTCTTC

V: TRBV4-1
J: TRBJ2-3
D: -
size: -
CDR3: CASSQGGAGTSTDTQYF
DNA: TGCGCCAGCAGCCAGGGGGGTGCCGGAACTAGCACAGATACGCAGTATTTT

V: TRBV19
J: TRBJ2-2
D: TRBD1
size: -
CDR3: CASSNRQGANTGELFF
DNA: TGTGCCAGTAGCAACCGACAGGGAGCGAACACCGGGGAGCTGTTTTTT

V: TRBV7-8
J: TRBJ2-1
D: -
size: many
CDR3: CASSLAGWNEQFF
DNA: TGTGCCAGCAGCTTAGCGGGGTGGAATGAGCAGTTCTTC

V: TRBV6-5
J: TRBJ1-2
D: TRBD1
size: -
CDR3: CASSHGQATEDTF
DNA: TGTGCCAGCAGTCACGGACAGGCTACGGAGGACACCTTC

V: TRBV7-7
J: TRBJ2-3
D: -
size: -
CDR3: CASSPYGGSKRTDTQYF
DNA: TGTGCTAGCAGCCCCTACGGGGGAAGCAAAAGGACAGATACGCAGTATTTT

V: TRBV7-9
J: TRBJ2-7
D: TRBD1
size: few
CDR3: CASSLGQGDPYEQYF
DNA: TGTGCCAGCAGCCTTGGACAGGGGGACCCCTACGAGCAGTACTTC

V: TRBV7-6
J: TRBJ2-7
D: -
size: few
CDR3: CASSFITGAAYEQYF
DNA: TGTGCCAGCAGCTTTATCACAGGCGCAGCCTACGAGCAGTACTTC

V: TRBV29-1
J: TRBJ1-3
D: TRBD1
size: few
CDR3: CSVEETSGTGGNTIYF
DNA: TGCAGCGTTGAAGAAACCTCCGGGACAGGGGGAAACACCATATATTTT

V: TRBV19
J: TRBJ2-2
D: -
size: many
CDR3: CASSEPNTGELFF
DNA: TGTGCCAGTAGCGAACCGAACACCGGGGAGCTGTTTTTT

V: TRBV13
J: TRBJ1-1
D: -
size: -
CDR3: CASSGREGRNTEAFF
DNA: TGTGCCAGCAGCGGCCGGGAGGGACGGAACACTGAAGCTTTCTTT

V: TRBV12-5
J: TRBJ2-7
D: -
size: -
CDR3: CASGLGGTYEQYF
DNA: TGTGCTAGTGGTTTGGGGGGGACCTACGAGCAGTACTTC

V: TRBV12-5
J: TRBJ2-3
D: -
size: -
CDR3: CASGFGAGPSTDTQYF
DNA: TGTGCTAGTGGTTTCGGGGCAGGACCTAGCACAGATACGCAGTATTTT

V: TRBV7-9
J: TRBJ2-3
D: -
size: -
CDR3: CASSWTDTDTQYF
DNA: TGTGCCAGCAGCTGGACCGACACAGATACGCAGTATTTT

V: TRBV20-1
J: TRBJ1-2
D: -
size: -
CDR3: CSARSRIYGYTF
DNA: TGCAGTGCTAGAAGCCGTATCTATGGCTACACCTTC

V: TRBV5-6
J: TRBJ1-3
D: -
size: -
CDR3: CASSLGGSALTGNTIYF
DNA: TGTGCCAGCAGCTTGGGGGGTTCTGCCCTCACTGGAAACACCATATATTTT

V: TRBV7-2
J: TRBJ1-5
D: -
size: few
CDR3: CASSLISGEEFSQHF
DNA: TGTGCCAGCAGCTTAATTTCAGGGGAGGAATTTTCCCAGCATTTT

V: TRBV7-9
J: TRBJ2-5
D: TRBD2
size: -
CDR3: CASSLTSGGLQETQYF
DNA: TGTGCCAGCAGCTTAACTAGCGGGGGGCTCCAAGAGACCCAGTACTTC

V: TRBV7-6
J: TRBJ2-1
D: -
size: -
CDR3: CASSPTGTPTNEQFF
DNA: TGTGCCAGCAGCCCTACAGGGACTCCTACCAATGAGCAGTTCTTC

V: TRBV7-3
J: TRBJ2-1
D: -
size: many
CDR3: CASSLRSGANEQFF
DNA: TGTGCCAGCAGCTTACGGTCCGGGGCCAATGAGCAGTTCTTC

V: TRBV7-9
J: TRBJ1-1
D: -
size: -
CDR3: CASSLGIGPLGTEAFF
DNA: TGTGCCAGCAGCTTAGGCATCGGGCCACTGGGAACTGAAGCTTTCTTT

V: TRBV6-6
J: TRBJ1-1
D: TRBD1
size: many
CDR3: CASSNRDRMNTEAFF
DNA: TGTGCCAGCAGTAACCGGGACAGAATGAACACTGAAGCTTTCTTT

V: TRBV4-1
J: TRBJ1-5
D: TRBD1
size: -
CDR3: CASSQDGRGRMSNQPQHF
DNA: TGCGCCAGCAGCCAAGACGGGAGGGGGCGAATGAGCAATCAGCCCCAGCATTTT

V: TRBV11-2
J: TRBJ2-2
D: -
size: few
CDR3: CASSLDRGRQALNTGELFF
DNA: TGTGCCAGCAGCTTAGATAGGGGACGACAGGCCTTGAACACCGGGGAGCTGTTTTTT

V: TRBV7-9
J: TRBJ1-2
D: -
size: few
CDR3: CASSRDGDNYGYTF
DNA: TGTGCCAGCAGCCGGGACGGGGATAACTATGGCTACACCTTC

V: TRBV6-2/TRBV6-3
J: TRBJ2-1
D: -
size: -
CDR3: CASSYVAPNEQFF
DNA: TGTGCCAGCAGTTACGTGGCCCCTAATGAGCAGTTCTTC

V: TRBV6-5
J: TRBJ2-7
D: -
size: -
CDR3: CASSYRRRDSYEQYF
DNA: TGTGCCAGCAGTTACCGGCGGAGAGACTCCTACGAGCAGTACTTC

V: TRBV7-8
J: TRBJ2-5
D: -
size: many
CDR3: CASSRPPGRLKETQYF
DNA: TGTGCCAGCAGCCGACCCCCGGGGCGTCTGAAAGAGACCCAGTACTTC

V: TRBV6-2/TRBV6-3
J: TRBJ2-1
D: TRBD1
size: -
CDR3: CASSSLGQGIEQFF
DNA: TGTGCCAGCAGTTCGCTCGGACAGGGGATTGAGCAGTTCTTC

V: TRBV6-2/TRBV6-3
J: TRBJ2-5
D: -
size: few
CDR3: CASSYGNMRDHHQETQYF
DNA: TGTGCCAGCAGTTACGGGAACATGAGGGACCACCACCAAGAGACCCAGTACTTC

V: TRBV10-3
J: TRBJ2-1
D: TRBD1
size: -
CDR3: CTIARGTGNEQFF
DNA: TGTACCATCGCAAGGGGGACAGGCAATGAGCAGTTCTTC

V: TRBV3-1
J: TRBJ2-1
D: -
size: -
CDR3: CASSQGVLEQFF
DNA: TGTGCCAGCAGCCAAGGTGTGTTAGAGCAGTTCTTC

V: TRBV12-5
J: TRBJ2-1
D: TRBD2
size: -
CDR3: CASGLGGTSSYNEQFF
DNA: TGTGCTAGTGGTTTGGGGGGGACTAGCTCCTACAATGAGCAGTTCTTC